This entry describes one TCR beta chain. The use of a sample-barcoded 5' primer and a J-beta primer mix characterized a second PCR of roughly 7 to 11 cycles. A 12-random-nucleotide template-switch adaptor tagged each cDNA molecule. The yield of each sample was at least 2.5 million CDR3-containing paired-end reads. TCRdb re-called the 5' RACE reads with MiXCR, one entry per CDR3 protein. The table lists around 800,000 distinct CDR3 sequences, 35% to 50% of them singletons. This record comes from a study of blood T cells in healthy people across ages. For every donor, a draw yielded around 10 milliliters of peripheral blood. PBMCs numbering at least 6 million were isolated per sample. The germline gives CDR1 DFQATT, CDR2 SNEGSKA (reference sequence). With 3 bases clipped from V and 7 bases from J, the junction kept 3 bases outside the gene matches. The CDR3 has 14 amino acids.

Sequenced: blood. The receptor was derived from a man older than 75 in good health. This chain uses TRBV20-1 with TRBJ2-2; TRBD1 aligns across 12 bases. CDR3 protein: CSARGQGADGELFF. The CDR3 DNA is TGCAGTGCTAGGGGACAGGGGGCAGACGGGGAGCTGTTTTTT.